This is a list of T cell receptor beta chains from one sample in a study of tumor-infiltrating lymphocytes in primary liver carcinoma. In TCRdb, the multiplex PCR reads were re-called with MiXCR into one record per CDR3 protein. The table records about 70,000 distinct CDR3 sequences, 55% to 75% of them present only once. Sequenced: liver tumor tissue from sampling region 4. The receptor source for this set is a man aged 35-49 years with primary liver carcinoma and hepatitis B virus infection. Both conserved end residues are part of each CDR3.

v_gene,CDR3aa
TRBV7-9,CASSHSDRENQPQHF
TRBV29-1,CSVGGHRGRAEAFF
TRBV12-3/TRBV12-4,CASSQKSGQGNEKLFF
TRBV29-1,CSVEQGLGSEQFF
TRBV10-3,CAISDASVRTQYF
TRBV19,CASSTTGTGGNEQFF
TRBV29-1,CSVFGLPGTANTGELFF
TRBV24-1,CATSDPQRDTGELFF
TRBV4-1,CASSLLPDDLGLGQYF
TRBV4-1,CASSQSPVDLETQYF
TRBV29-1,CSVTGLAGLHNEQFF
TRBV5-1,CASSVQGSLQETQYF